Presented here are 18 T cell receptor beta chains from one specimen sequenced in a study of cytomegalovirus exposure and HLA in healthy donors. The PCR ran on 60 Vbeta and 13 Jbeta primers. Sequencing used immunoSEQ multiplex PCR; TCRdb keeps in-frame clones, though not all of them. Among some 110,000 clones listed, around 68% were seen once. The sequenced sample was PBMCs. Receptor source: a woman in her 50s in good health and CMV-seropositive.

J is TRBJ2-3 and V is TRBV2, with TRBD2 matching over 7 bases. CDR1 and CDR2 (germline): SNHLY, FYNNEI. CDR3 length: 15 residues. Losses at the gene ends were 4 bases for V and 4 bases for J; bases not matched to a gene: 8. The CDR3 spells CASSVRAGSPDTQYF. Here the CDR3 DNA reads TGTGCCAGCAGTGTACGAGCGGGAAGCCCAGATACGCAGTATTTT.

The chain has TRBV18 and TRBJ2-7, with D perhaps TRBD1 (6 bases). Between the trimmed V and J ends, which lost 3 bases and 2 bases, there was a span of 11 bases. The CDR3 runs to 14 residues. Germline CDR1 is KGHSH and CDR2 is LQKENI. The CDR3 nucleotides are TGTGCCAGCTCACCTGAGAAGGGGGCCTACGAGCAGTACTTC. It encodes CASSPEKGAYEQYF.

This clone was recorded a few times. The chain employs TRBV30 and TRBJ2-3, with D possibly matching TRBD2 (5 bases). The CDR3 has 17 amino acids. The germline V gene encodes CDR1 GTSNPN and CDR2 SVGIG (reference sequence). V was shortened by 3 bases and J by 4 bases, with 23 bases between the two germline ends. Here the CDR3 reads CAWSVEPFAGGSDTQYF. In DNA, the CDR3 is TGTGCCTGGAGCGTAGAGCCTTTTGCGGGTGGGTCAGATACGCAGTATTTT.

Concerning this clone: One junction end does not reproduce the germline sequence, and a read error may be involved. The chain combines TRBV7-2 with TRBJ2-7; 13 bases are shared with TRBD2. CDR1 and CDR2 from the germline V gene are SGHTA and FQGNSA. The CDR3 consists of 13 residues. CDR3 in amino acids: CASSQTGTSGVRF. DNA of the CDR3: TGTGCCAGCAGCCAAACCGGGACTAGCGGGGTGAGATTC.

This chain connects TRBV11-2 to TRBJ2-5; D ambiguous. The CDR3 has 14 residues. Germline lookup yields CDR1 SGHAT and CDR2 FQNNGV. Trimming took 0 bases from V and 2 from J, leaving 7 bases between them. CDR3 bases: TGTGCCAGCAGCTTAGATCAACTACAAGAGACCCAGTACTTC. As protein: CASSLDQLQETQYF.

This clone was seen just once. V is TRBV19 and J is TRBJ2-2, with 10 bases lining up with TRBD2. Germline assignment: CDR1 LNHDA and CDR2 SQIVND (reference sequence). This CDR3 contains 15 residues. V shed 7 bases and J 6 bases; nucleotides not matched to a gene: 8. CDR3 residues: CASIVAGGSAGELFF. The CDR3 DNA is TGTGCCAGTATAGTAGCGGGGGGCTCGGCCGGGGAGCTGTTTTTT.

The CDR3 nucleotides are TGTGCCAGGGACAGGGCGTGGATTGACTATGGCTACACCTTC. Translation: CARDRAWIDYGYTF. The chain links TRBV6-1 to TRBJ1-2, with 8 bases aligning to TRBD1. The CDR3 covers 14 residues. J gave up 3 bases and V 9 bases, and 9 bases lay outside the gene matches. CDR1 and CDR2 (germline): MNHNS, SASEGT.

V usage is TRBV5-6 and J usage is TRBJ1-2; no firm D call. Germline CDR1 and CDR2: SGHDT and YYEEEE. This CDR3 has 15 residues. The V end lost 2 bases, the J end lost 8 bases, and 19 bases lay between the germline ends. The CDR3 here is CASSLTFTPSNGYTF. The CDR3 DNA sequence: TGTGCCAGCAGCTTAACCTTCACCCCGAGTAACGGCTACACCTTC. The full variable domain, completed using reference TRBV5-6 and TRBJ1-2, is DAGVTQSPTHLIKTRGQQVTLRCSPKSGHDTVSWYQQALGQGPQFIFQYYEEEERQRGNFPDRFSGHQFPNYSSELNVNALLLGDSALYLCASSLTFTPSNGYTFGSGTRLTVV.

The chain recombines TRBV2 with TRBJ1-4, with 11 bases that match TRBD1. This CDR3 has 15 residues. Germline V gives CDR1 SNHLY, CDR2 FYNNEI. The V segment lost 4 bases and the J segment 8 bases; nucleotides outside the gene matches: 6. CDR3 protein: CASSGEGTGGEKLFF. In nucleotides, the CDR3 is TGTGCCAGCAGTGGGGAGGGGACAGGGGGAGAAAAACTGTTTTTT.

The CDR3 region has the DNA TGTGCCAGCACCCCAGTGGGGAGCGCCGGGGAGCTGTTTTTT. This translates into CASTPVGSAGELFF. The chain has TRBV7-2 and TRBJ2-2; D may be TRBD2 (5 bases). The CDR3 consists of 14 residues. The V end lost 7 bases, the J end lost 6 bases, and 15 bases lay between the germline ends. CDR1 is SGHTA, CDR2 FQGNSA, per germline. Full variable domain (missing parts from reference TRBV7-2 and TRBJ2-2): GAGVSQSPSNKVTEKGKDVELRCDPISGHTALYWYRQSLGQGLEFLIYFQGNSAPDKSGLPSDRFSAERTGGSVSTLTIQRTQQEDSAVYLCASTPVGSAGELFFGEGSRLTVL.

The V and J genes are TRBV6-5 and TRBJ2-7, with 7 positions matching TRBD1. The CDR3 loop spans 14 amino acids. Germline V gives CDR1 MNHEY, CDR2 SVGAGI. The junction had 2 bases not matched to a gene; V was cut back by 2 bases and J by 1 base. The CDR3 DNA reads TGTGCCAGCAGTTACGGGGGACAGTCCTACGAGCAGTACTTC. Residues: CASSYGGQSYEQYF.

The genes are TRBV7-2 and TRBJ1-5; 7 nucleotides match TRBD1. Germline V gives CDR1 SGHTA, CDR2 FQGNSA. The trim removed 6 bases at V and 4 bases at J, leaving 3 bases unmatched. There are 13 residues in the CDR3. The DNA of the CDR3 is TGTGCCAGCAGTTCAGGGGGAAATCAGCCCCAGCATTTT. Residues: CASSSGGNQPQHF. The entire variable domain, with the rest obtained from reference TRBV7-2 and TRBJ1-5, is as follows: GAGVSQSPSNKVTEKGKDVELRCDPISGHTALYWYRQSLGQGLEFLIYFQGNSAPDKSGLPSDRFSAERTGGSVSTLTIQRTQQEDSAVYLCASSSGGNQPQHFGDGTRLSIL.

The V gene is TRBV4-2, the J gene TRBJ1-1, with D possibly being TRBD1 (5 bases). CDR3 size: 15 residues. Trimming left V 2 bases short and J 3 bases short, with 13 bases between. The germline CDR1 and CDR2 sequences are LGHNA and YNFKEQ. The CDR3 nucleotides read TGTGCCAGCAGCCAAATGCAGGGCGGAGACACTGAAGCTTTCTTT. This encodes CASSQMQGGDTEAFF.

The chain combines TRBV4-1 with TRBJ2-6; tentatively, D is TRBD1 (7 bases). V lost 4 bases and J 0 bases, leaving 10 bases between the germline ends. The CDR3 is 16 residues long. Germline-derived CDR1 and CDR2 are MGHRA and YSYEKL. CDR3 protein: CASSRGTASGANVLTF. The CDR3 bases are TGCGCCAGCAGCCGCGGGACAGCCTCTGGGGCCAACGTCCTGACTTTC.

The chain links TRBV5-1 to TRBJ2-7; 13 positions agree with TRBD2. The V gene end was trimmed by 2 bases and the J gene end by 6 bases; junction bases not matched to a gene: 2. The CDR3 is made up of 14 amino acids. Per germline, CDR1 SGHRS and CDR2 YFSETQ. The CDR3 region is CASSFRTSGGEQYF. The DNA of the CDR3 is TGCGCCAGCAGCTTCAGGACTAGCGGGGGCGAGCAGTACTTC.

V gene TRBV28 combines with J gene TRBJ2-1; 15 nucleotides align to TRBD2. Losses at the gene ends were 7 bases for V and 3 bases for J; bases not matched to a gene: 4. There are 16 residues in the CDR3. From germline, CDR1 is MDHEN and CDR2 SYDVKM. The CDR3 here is CASKGLAGGFYNEQFF. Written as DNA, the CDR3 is TGTGCCAGCAAAGGACTAGCGGGAGGGTTCTACAATGAGCAGTTCTTC. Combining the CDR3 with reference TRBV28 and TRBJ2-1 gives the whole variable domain DVKVTQSSRYLVKRTGEKVFLECVQDMDHENMFWYRQDPGLGLRLIYFSYDVKMKEKGDIPEGYSVSREKKERFSLILESASTNQTSMYLCASKGLAGGFYNEQFFGPGTRLTVL.

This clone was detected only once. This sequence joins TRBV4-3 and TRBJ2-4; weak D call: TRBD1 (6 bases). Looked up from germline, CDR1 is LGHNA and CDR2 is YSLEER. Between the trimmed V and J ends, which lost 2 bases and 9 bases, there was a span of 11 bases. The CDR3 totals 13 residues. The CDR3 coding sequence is TGCGCCAGCAGCCAATCAGGGGAAGGCATTCAGTACTTC. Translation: CASSQSGEGIQYF.

CDR3 coding DNA: TGTGCCTGGACACCGGCCGGACGGGGGGCGAGAGATACGCAGTATTTT. This codes for CAWTPAGRGARDTQYF. The chain carries TRBV30 and TRBJ2-3; D might be TRBD2 (7 bases). Trimming removed 4 bases at V and 5 bases at J, with 22 bases between. The germline V gene has CDR1 GTSNPN and CDR2 SVGIG (reference sequence). The CDR3 has 16 amino acids.